The clone carrying this TCR beta chain occurred once. Looked up from germline, CDR1 is ENHRY and CDR2 is SYGVKD. The V and J ends lost 6 bases and 9 bases, in that order; junction bases with no gene match: 17. This CDR3 comprises 16 residues. As handled by the study authors: Cell counts per sample came from amplifying reference gene primers. Assay: immunoSEQ multiplex PCR; the TCRdb copy retains only in-frame clones and omits some. D and trimming were read from the DNA, whereas the V and J calls and clone size are those reported in that table. The table includes about 670,000 clones, 75% to 90% detected once. This sample is part of a study of blood T cell repertoires in COVID-19. Background on the study: The United States, Italy and Spain supplied acute and convalescent COVID-19 samples. From T cells, B-cell-depleted T cells, or PBMCs came the material, which was cDNA or gDNA.

The genes are TRBV10-3 and TRBJ2-1, with 7 bases identical to TRBD2. This clonotype originated in a young woman with acute or convalescent COVID-19. Sequenced material: peripheral blood. The CDR3 protein is CAIRESLLAAGSEQFF. As DNA, the CDR3 is TGTGCCATCAGGGAATCCCTGCTAGCGGCAGGTAGTGAGCAGTTCTTC.